These 2 T cell receptor beta chains share one sample of origin, sequenced in a study of blood T cell repertoires in COVID-19 (TCRdb year 2020). Library generation was performed with the immunoSEQ multiplex PCR assay. Drawn from immuneACCESS, this table holds only the in-frame rearrangements with V and J called that TCRdb kept. Clones are partly lost; checked studies trace under half to an unresolved V gene and leave the rest unexplained. The sample yields roughly 320,000 clones; 85% to 90% were counted once. The ten largest account for roughly 1.3% of the sample. Sequenced sample: peripheral blood. All receptors derive from a man in his 70s with acute or convalescent COVID-19.

The J gene is TRBJ1-2, the V gene TRBV30, with D uncertain. CDR1 is GTSNPN and CDR2 is SVGIG in the germline V gene (reference sequence). V was cut by 2 bases and J by 4 bases, with 14 bases left in between. There are 14 residues in the CDR3. CDR3 sequence (DNA): TGTGCCTGGAGTTCTAACAGTCCCCCCTATGGCTACACCTTC. Residues: CAWSSNSPPYGYTF.

The chain employs TRBV5-1 and TRBJ1-5, with 8 nucleotides matching TRBD1. CDR1 SGHRS and CDR2 YFSETQ come from the germline V gene. The CDR3 spans 13 residues. V shed 3 bases, J shed 5 bases, and the junction held 1 base outside the gene matches. DNA for the CDR3: TGCGCCAGCAGCTCGGGACAGGATCAGCCCCAGCATTTT. It yields the protein CASSSGQDQPQHF.